This TCR beta chain came from a study of blood T cell repertoires in COVID-19. Study summary: Collection of acute and convalescent COVID-19 samples took place in the United States, Italy and Spain. T cells, B-cell-depleted T cells, or PBMCs provided the cDNA or gDNA that served as material.

Looked up from germline, CDR1 is KGHDR and CDR2 is SFDVKD. There are 15 residues in the CDR3. With 9 bases clipped from V and 4 bases from J, the junction kept 11 bases outside the gene matches. Under the authors' procedure: Nucleated cell number was recorded as an estimate derived from reference gene primer amplification. Sequencing was performed with immunoSEQ multiplex PCR; in TCRdb, only in-frame clones are kept and a portion is missing. V, J and clone size are those of that table, while D and trimming were read from the DNA. This table holds 93,000 or so clones, about 90% found once. This sequence originates from a human donor in a cohort sampled during active COVID-19. This chain links TRBV24-1 with TRBJ2-5, with 9 positions matching TRBD2. Source material: peripheral blood. Written as DNA, the CDR3 is TGTGCCACCTCATCGTCCTTAGCGGGAGTAGAGACCCAGTACTTC. This encodes CATSSSLAGVETQYF.